One TCR beta chain is described in this entry. Trimming took off 1 base at V and 8 bases at J, with 14 bases between the two ends. CDR3 size: 15 residues. Per the germline V gene, CDR1 is MGHDK and CDR2 is SYGVNS. Sequencing relied on a cDNA template that was reverse transcribed from extracted RNA. The table came from immunoSEQ multiplex PCR; TCRdb's copy has only in-frame clones and leaves some out. The sample contains some 150,000 clones, roughly 62% of which appear only once. The data are from a study of CD8+ T cells in alopecia areata. This clonotype originated in a human donor with alopecia areata. V gene TRBV25-1 combines with J gene TRBJ2-2, with D uncertain. Sequencing was performed on CD4+ T cells sorted from blood, taken at week 0. CDR3 in amino acids: CASSEFGPEVGELFF. CDR3 DNA: TGTGCCAGCAGTGAATTCGGTCCCGAAGTGGGGGAGCTGTTTTTT.